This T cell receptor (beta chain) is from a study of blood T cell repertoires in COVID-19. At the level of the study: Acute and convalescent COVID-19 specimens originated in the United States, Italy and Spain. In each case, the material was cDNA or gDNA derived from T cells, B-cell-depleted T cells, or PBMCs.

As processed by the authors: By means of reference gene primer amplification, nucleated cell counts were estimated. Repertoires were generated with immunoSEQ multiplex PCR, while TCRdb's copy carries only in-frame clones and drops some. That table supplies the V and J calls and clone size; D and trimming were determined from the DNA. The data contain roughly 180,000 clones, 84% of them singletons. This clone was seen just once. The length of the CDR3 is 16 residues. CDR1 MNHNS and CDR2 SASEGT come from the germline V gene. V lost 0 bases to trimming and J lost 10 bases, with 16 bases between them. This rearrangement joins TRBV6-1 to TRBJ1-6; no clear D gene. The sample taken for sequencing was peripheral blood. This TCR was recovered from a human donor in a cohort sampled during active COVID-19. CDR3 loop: CASSEAEPVSGSPLHF. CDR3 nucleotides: TGTGCCAGCAGTGAAGCGGAGCCGGTAAGCGGCTCACCCCTCCACTTT.